The next 12 T cell receptor beta chains were all read from a single sample in a study of blood T cell repertoires in COVID-19. Sequenced by immunoSEQ multiplex PCR; TCRdb stores in-frame clones only, minus some. The data contain around 150,000 clones, 84% of them singletons. The material sequenced was PBMCs or T cells enriched from blood (not recorded which). The receptors derive from a woman aged 45-65 years with acute COVID-19.

Turning to this clone: A much larger clonotype is one base distant, so this may be a read error. Other DNA sequences from this sample encode an identical CDR3 as well. This chain joins TRBV5-1 and TRBJ2-5, with D uncertain. The CDR3 length is 11 residues. The germline gives CDR1 SGHRS, CDR2 YFSETQ. Deletions cut 4 bases from V and 2 bases from J, with 3 bases between. The CDR3 loop reads CASSLQETQYF. CDR3 sequence (DNA): TGCGCCAGCAGCCTGCAAGAGACCCAGTACTTC. The complete variable domain, with remaining parts taken from reference TRBV5-1 and TRBJ2-5, reads KAGVTQTPRYLIKTRGQQVTLSCSPISGHRSVSWYQQTPGQGLQFLFEYFSETQRNKGNFPGRFSGRQFSNSRSEMNVSTLELGDSALYLCASSLQETQYFGPGTRLLVL.

The chain employs TRBV19 and TRBJ2-1, with TRBD2 matching 12 bases. The ends lost 3 bases at V and 9 bases at J; junction bases unmatched: 15. Per the germline V gene, CDR1 is LNHDA and CDR2 is SQIVND (reference sequence). This CDR3 is 18 amino acids long. CDR3 amino acids: CASSITPQLAGGSREQFF. CDR3 DNA sequence: TGTGCCAGTAGTATTACCCCCCAACTAGCGGGAGGTAGTCGTGAGCAGTTCTTC.

This chain connects TRBV5-8 to TRBJ2-7; D unclear. Germline V gives CDR1 SGHTS, CDR2 YDEGEE. Trimming left V 0 bases short and J 6 bases short, with 10 bases between. The CDR3 length is 13 residues. The chain's CDR3 is CASSLVRSGEQYF. CDR3 DNA: TGTGCCAGCAGCTTGGTTAGGTCAGGCGAGCAGTACTTC.

The gene calls are TRBV2 and TRBJ1-2, with D unclear. The CDR3 extends over 14 amino acids. Trimming cost V 4 bases and J 0 bases, with 9 bases left between them. Germline V gives CDR1 SNHLY, CDR2 FYNNEI. CDR3 DNA: TGTGCCAGCAGTGTACAACAAGCTAACTATGGCTACACCTTC. Translation: CASSVQQANYGYTF.

This clone was counted a single time. The gene calls are TRBV19 and TRBJ2-4; possibly TRBD2 for D (7 bases). Trimming cost V 5 bases and J 6 bases, with 20 bases left between them. In germline, CDR1 is LNHDA, CDR2 SQIVND (reference sequence). The CDR3 is made up of 16 amino acids. CDR3 in amino acids: CASSLLTGGRGNIQYF. As DNA, the CDR3 is TGTGCCAGTAGTCTTCTCACCGGGGGGCGGGGAAACATTCAGTACTTC.

The CDR3 reads CASSEVGTGETFF. CDR3 coding DNA: TGTGCCAGCAGTGAAGTAGGGACAGGGGAAACTTTCTTT. This sequence joins TRBV6-1 and TRBJ1-1; 10 bases match TRBD1. The CDR3 spans 13 residues. Germline loops: CDR1 MNHNS, CDR2 SASEGT. Unmatched junction bases numbered 5, after V lost 1 base and J lost 12 bases.

This clone occurred a few times. V is TRBV7-2 and J is TRBJ1-6; 9 positions match TRBD1. The CDR3 covers 15 residues. The germline gives CDR1 SGHTA, CDR2 FQGNSA. With V trimmed by 3 bases and J by 9 bases, 6 bases remained unmatched. The CDR3 loop reads CASSFLQGAGSPLHF. CDR3 DNA: TGTGCCAGCAGCTTCTTACAGGGGGCTGGTTCACCCCTCCACTTT.

The chain uses TRBV19 and TRBJ2-7, with 8 bases matching TRBD1. The CDR3 is 15 amino acids. The germline gives CDR1 LNHDA, CDR2 SQIVND (reference sequence). V lost 5 bases and J lost 6; bases outside the gene matches: 12. The CDR3 is CASSLRSDRAFEQYF. As DNA, the CDR3 is TGTGCCAGTAGTTTGCGGTCGGACAGGGCCTTCGAGCAGTACTTC.

This clone was detected once. The V and J genes are TRBV6-5 and TRBJ1-5; possibly TRBD1 for D (5 bases). The CDR3 spans 13 residues. Per germline, CDR1 MNHEY and CDR2 SVGAGI. Trimming cost V 6 bases and J 7 bases, with 13 bases left between them. In DNA, the CDR3 is TGTGCCAGCAGGACGGGGGATGGGCAGCCCCAGCATTTT. This codes for CASRTGDGQPQHF.

This clone was counted a few times. The chain joins TRBV7-9 to TRBJ2-3, with TRBD1 matching 9 bases. Germline CDR1 reads SEHNR; CDR2 reads FQNEAQ (reference sequence). Trimming at V came to 0 bases and at J to 5 bases, leaving 3 bases not matched to a gene. CDR3 length equals 15 residues. For the CDR3, the DNA is TGTGCCAGCAGCTTAGCCGGGACAGGGTTAGATACGCAGTATTTT. This gives the protein CASSLAGTGLDTQYF.

CDR3 coding DNA: TGTGCCAGCAGCCCTCGGACAGGGGGTTTAAATTCACCCCTCCACTTT. It translates to CASSPRTGGLNSPLHF. This chain uses TRBV5-6 with TRBJ1-6, with 10 bases that match TRBD1. This CDR3 has 16 amino acids. Germline trimming cut 4 bases from V and 7 bases from J; bases unmatched to any gene: 8. The V gene's germline CDR1 is SGHDT and CDR2 YYEEEE. The full variable domain, its missing parts supplied by reference TRBV5-6 and TRBJ1-6, is DAGVTQSPTHLIKTRGQQVTLRCSPKSGHDTVSWYQQALGQGPQFIFQYYEEEERQRGNFPDRFSGHQFPNYSSELNVNALLLGDSALYLCASSPRTGGLNSPLHFGNGTRLTVT.

The gene calls are TRBV19 and TRBJ1-4; 10 nucleotides align to TRBD1. V lost 3 bases, J lost 6 bases, and 1 base stayed unmatched. This CDR3 is built from 14 residues. Germline CDR1 is LNHDA and CDR2 is SQIVND (reference sequence). CDR3 residues: CASSIGTGDEKLFF. As DNA, the CDR3 is TGTGCCAGTAGTATCGGGACAGGGGATGAAAAACTGTTTTTT.